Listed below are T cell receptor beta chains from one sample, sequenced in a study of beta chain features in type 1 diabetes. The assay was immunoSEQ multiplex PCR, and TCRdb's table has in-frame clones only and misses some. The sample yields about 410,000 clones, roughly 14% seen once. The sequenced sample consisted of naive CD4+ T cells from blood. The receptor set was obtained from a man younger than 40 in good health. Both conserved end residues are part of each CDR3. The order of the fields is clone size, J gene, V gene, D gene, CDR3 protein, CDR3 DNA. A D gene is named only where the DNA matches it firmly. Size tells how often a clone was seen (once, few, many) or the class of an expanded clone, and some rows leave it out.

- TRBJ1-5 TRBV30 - CAWSVGNGNQPQHF TGTGCCTGGAGTGTGGGTAATGGCAATCAGCCCCAGCATTTT
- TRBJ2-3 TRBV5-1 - CASSLASGTSTDTQYF TGCGCCAGCAGCTTGGCCAGCGGAACTAGCACAGATACGCAGTATTTT
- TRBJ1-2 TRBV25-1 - CASSLGPNYGYTF TGTGCCAGCAGCCTTGGACCTAACTATGGCTACACCTTC
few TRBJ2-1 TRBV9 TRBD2 CASSAGTSPVF TGTGCCAGCAGTGCCGGGACTAGCCCGGTCTTC
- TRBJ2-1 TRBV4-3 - CASSQDNRADIPNEQFF TGCGCCAGCAGCCAAGATAACCGGGCCGACATCCCCAATGAGCAGTTCTTC
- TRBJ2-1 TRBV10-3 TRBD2 CAMPTSGRANEQFF TGTGCCATGCCGACTAGCGGGAGGGCCAATGAGCAGTTCTTC
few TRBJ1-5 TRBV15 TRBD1 CATSRLGQEIINQPQHF TGTGCCACCAGCAGACTCGGACAGGAGATCATCAATCAGCCCCAGCATTTT
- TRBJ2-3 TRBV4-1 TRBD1 CASSQVTWDRGQVGLTDTQYF TGCGCCAGCAGCCAGGTGACCTGGGACAGGGGGCAAGTTGGGCTCACAGATACGCAGTATTTT
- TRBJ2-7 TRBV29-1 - CSVELGNEQYF TGCAGCGTTGAATTGGGGAACGAGCAGTACTTC
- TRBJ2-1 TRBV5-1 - CASSLSDRPFF TGCGCCAGCAGCTTGTCTGATAGGCCGTTCTTC
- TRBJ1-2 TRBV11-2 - CASSLDRMNGYTF TGTGCCAGCAGCTTAGATCGAATGAATGGCTACACCTTC
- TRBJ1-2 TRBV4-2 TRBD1 CASSKKPGQTNYGYTF TGTGCCAGCAGCAAGAAGCCGGGACAGACTAACTATGGCTACACCTTC
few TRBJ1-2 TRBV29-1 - CGGSEGPYGYTF TGCGGCGGGAGCGAGGGGCCTTATGGCTACACCTTC
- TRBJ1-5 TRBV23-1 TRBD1 CASRLPGQVPWQPQHF TGCGCCAGCAGACTCCCGGGACAGGTCCCATGGCAGCCCCAGCATTTT
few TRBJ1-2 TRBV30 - CAWSDGFGYTF TGTGCCTGGAGTGACGGCTTCGGCTACACCTTC
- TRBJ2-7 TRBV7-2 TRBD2 CASSSLIGLARSYEQYF TGTGCCAGCAGTTCACTCATAGGACTAGCTCGCTCCTACGAGCAGTACTTC